This TCR beta chain was sequenced for a study of blood T cell repertoires in COVID-19. As for the study in general: COVID-19 samples collected from the United States, Italy and Spain covered acute and convalescent phases. T cells, B-cell-depleted T cells, or PBMCs supplied cDNA or gDNA.

Per the study methods: Scientists estimated how many nucleated cells there were by amplifying reference gene primers. Sequencing was performed with immunoSEQ multiplex PCR; in TCRdb, only in-frame clones are kept and a portion is missing. That table gives V, J and clone size, and the DNA gave D and trimming. Among 30,000 to 35,000 clones listed, roughly 84% were seen once. Trimming pared 8 bases from V and 0 bases from J, leaving 11 bases between. Germline assignment: CDR1 MNHEY and CDR2 SVGAGI. CDR3 length equals 15 residues. The sample comprised peripheral blood. The chain couples TRBV6-5 to TRBJ1-6; D not resolved. The TCR comes from a man in his sixties with active COVID-19. CDR3: CASGRASSYNSPLHF. The CDR3 DNA reads as TGTGCCAGCGGGAGGGCGAGCTCCTATAATTCACCCCTCCACTTT.